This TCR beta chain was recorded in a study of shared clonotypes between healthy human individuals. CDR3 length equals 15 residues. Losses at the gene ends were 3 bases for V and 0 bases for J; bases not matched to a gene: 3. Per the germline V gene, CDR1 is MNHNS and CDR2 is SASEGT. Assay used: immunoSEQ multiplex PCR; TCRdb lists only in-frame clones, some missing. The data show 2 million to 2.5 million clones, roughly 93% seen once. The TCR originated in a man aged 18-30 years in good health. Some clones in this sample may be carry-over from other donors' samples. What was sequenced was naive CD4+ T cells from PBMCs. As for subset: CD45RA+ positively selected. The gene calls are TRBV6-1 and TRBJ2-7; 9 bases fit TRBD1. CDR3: CASSDRQGVSYEQYF. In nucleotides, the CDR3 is TGTGCCAGCAGTGACCGACAGGGGGTCTCCTACGAGCAGTACTTC.